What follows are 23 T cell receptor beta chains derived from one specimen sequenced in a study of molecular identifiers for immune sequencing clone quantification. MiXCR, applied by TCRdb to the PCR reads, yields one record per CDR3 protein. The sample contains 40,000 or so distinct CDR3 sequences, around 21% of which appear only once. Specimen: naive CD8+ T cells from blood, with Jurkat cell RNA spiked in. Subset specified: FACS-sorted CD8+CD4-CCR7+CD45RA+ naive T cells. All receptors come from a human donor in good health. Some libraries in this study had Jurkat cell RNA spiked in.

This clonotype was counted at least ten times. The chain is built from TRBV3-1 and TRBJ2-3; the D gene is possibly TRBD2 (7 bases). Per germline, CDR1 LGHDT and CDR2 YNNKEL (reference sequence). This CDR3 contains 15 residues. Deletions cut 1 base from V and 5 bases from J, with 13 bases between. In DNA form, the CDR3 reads TGTGCCAGCAGCCAAGGGGGGGGGCCTGAAGATACGCAGTATTTT. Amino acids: CASSQGGGPEDTQYF.

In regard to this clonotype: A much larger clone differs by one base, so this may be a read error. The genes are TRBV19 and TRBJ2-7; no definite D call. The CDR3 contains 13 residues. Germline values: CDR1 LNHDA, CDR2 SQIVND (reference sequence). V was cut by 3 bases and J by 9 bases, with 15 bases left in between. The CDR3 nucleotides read TGTGCCAGTAGTATGTACGGGTTCGACGGGCAGTACTTC. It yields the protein CASSMYGFDGQYF.

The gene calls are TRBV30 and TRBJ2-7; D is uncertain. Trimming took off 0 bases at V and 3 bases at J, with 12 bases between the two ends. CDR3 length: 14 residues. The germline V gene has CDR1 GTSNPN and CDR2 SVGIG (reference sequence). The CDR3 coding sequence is TGTGCCTGGAGTGTACACCGGAGTTTCTACGAGCAGTACTTC. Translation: CAWSVHRSFYEQYF.

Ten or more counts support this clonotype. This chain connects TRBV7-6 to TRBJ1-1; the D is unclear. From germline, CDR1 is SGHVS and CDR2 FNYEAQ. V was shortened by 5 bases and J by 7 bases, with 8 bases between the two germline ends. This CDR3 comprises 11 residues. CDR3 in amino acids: CASSDGSEAFF. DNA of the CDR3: TGTGCCAGCAGCGACGGTAGTGAAGCTTTCTTT.

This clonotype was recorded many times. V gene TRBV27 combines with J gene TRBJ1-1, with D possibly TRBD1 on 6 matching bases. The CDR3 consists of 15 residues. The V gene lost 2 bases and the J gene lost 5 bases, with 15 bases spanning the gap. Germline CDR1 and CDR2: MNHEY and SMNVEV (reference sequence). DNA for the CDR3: TGTGCCAGCAGTTTAGGTTTTGGGGGGCGAACTGAAGCTTTCTTT. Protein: CASSLGFGGRTEAFF.

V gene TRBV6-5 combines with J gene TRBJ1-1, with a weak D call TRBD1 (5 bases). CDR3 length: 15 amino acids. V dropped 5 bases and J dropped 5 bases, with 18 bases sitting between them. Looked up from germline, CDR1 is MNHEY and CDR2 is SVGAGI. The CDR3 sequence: CASSKGRGLGTEAFF. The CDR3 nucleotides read TGTGCCAGCAGTAAGGGAAGGGGACTGGGGACTGAAGCTTTCTTT.

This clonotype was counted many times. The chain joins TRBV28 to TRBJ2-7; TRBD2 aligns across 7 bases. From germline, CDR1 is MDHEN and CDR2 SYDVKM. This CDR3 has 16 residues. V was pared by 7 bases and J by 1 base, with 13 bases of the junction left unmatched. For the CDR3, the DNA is TGTGCCAGCAATACCCCGCGGCAGGGACTATCCTACGAGCAGTACTTC. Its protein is CASNTPRQGLSYEQYF.

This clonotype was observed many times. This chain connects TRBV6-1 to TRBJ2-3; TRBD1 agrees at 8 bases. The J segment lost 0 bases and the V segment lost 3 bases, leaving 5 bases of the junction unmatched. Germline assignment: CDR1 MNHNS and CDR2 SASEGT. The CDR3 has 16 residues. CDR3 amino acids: CASSELRTGSTDTQYF. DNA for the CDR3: TGTGCCAGCAGTGAGTTGAGGACAGGGAGCACAGATACGCAGTATTTT.

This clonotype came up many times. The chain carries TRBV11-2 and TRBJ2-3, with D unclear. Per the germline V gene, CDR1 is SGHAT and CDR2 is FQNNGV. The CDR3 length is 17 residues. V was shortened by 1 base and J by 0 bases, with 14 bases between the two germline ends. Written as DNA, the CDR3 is TGTGCCAGCAGCTTAGTGAGTTTTGGCCCGAGCACAGATACGCAGTATTTT. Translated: CASSLVSFGPSTDTQYF.

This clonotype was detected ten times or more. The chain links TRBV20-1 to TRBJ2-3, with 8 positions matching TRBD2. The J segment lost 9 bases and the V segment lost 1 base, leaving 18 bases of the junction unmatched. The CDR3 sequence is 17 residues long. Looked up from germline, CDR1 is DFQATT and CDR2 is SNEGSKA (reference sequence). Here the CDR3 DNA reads TGCAGTGCTAGAGGGGGGGGACGGGGGGGCCTGACTAGAACGCAGTATTTT. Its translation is CSARGGGRGGLTRTQYF.

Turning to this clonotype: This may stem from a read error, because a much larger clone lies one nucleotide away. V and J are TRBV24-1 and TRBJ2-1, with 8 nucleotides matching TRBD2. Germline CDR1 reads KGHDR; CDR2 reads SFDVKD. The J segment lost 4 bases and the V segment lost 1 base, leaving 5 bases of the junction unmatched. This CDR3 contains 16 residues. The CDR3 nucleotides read TGTGCCACCAGTGATTTCTCCAGCGGGGGATACAATGAGCAGTTCTTC. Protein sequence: CATSDFSSGGYNEQFF.

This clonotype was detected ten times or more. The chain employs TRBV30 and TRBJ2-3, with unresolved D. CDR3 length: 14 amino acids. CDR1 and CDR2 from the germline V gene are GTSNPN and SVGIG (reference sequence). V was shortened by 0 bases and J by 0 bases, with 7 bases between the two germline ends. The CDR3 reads CAWSVGLSTDTQYF. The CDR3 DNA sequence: TGTGCCTGGAGTGTTGGGCTGAGCACAGATACGCAGTATTTT.

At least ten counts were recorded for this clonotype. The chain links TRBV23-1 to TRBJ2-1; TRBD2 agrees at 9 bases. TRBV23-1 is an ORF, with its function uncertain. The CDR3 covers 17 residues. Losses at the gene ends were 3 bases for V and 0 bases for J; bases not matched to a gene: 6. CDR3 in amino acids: CASSQGGRASSYNEQFF. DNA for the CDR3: TGCGCCAGCAGTCAGGGCGGGAGGGCTAGCTCCTACAATGAGCAGTTCTTC.

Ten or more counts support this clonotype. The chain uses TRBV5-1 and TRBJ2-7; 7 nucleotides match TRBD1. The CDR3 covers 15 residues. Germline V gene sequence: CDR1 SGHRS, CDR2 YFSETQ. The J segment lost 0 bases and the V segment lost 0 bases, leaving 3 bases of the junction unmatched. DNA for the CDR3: TGCGCCAGCAGCTTGGACAGGGGCCACTCCTACGAGCAGTACTTC. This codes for CASSLDRGHSYEQYF.

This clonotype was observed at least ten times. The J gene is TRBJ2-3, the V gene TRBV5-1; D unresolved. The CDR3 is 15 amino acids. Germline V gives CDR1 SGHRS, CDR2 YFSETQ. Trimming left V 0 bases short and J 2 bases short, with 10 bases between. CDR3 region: CASSLAVRTTDTQYF. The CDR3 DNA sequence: TGCGCCAGCAGCTTGGCCGTAAGGACCACAGATACGCAGTATTTT.

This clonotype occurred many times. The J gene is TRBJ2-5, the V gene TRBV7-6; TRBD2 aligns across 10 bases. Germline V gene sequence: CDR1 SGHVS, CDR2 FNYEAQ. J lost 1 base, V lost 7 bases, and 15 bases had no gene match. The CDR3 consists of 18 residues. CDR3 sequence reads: CASTSSAPSGGVQETQYF. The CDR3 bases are TGTGCCAGCACCTCGTCTGCCCCAAGCGGGGGGGTCCAAGAGACCCAGTACTTC.

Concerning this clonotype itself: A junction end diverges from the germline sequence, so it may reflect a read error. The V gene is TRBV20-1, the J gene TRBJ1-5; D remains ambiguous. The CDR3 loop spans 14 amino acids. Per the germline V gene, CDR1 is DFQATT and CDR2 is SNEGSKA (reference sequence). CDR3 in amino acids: CSAREEASNQPQHF. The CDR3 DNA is TGCAGTGCTAGAGAAGAGGCCAGCAATCAGCCTCAGCATTTT.

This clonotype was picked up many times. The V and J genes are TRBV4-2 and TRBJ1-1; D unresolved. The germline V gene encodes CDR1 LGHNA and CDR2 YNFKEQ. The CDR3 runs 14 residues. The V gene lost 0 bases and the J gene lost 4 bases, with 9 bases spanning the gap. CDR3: CASSQDEGSTEAFF. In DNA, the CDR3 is TGTGCCAGCAGCCAAGATGAAGGCTCCACTGAAGCTTTCTTT.

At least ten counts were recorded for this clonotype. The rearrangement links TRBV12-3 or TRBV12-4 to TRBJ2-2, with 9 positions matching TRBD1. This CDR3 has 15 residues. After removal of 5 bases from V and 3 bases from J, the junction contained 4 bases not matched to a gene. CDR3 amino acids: CASSPGQGHTGELFF. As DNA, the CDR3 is TGTGCCAGCAGTCCTGGACAGGGGCACACCGGGGAGCTGTTTTTT.

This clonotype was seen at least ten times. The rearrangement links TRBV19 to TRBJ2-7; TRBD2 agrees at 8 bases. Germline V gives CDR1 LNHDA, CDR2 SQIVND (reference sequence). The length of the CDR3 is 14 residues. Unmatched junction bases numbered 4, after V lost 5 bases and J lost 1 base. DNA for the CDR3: TGTGCCAGTAGTTCGGAGCGGGGGTCCTACGAGCAGTACTTC. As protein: CASSSERGSYEQYF.

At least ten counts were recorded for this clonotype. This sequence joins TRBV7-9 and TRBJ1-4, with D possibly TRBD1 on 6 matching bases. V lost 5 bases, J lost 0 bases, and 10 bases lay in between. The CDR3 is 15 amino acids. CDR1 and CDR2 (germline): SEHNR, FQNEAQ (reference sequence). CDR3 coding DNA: TGTGCCAGCAGCCTACAGGGTCCAACTAATGAAAAACTGTTTTTT. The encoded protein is CASSLQGPTNEKLFF.

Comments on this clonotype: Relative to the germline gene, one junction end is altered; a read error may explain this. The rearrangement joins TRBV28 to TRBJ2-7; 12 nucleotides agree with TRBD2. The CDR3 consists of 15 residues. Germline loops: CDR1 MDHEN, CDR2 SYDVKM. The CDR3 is CASKETGLAGCEQCF. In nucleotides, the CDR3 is TGTGCCAGCAAGGAGACGGGACTAGCGGGCTGCGAGCAGTGCTTC.

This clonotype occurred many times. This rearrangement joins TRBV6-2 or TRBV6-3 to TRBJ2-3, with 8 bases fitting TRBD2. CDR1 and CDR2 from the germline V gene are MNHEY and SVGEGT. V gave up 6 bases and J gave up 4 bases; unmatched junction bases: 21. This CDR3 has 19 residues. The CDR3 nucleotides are TGTGCCAGCAGAACCTCAGACATTCTGGCGGGAGGAGGAGCAGATACGCAGTATTTT. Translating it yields CASRTSDILAGGGADTQYF.